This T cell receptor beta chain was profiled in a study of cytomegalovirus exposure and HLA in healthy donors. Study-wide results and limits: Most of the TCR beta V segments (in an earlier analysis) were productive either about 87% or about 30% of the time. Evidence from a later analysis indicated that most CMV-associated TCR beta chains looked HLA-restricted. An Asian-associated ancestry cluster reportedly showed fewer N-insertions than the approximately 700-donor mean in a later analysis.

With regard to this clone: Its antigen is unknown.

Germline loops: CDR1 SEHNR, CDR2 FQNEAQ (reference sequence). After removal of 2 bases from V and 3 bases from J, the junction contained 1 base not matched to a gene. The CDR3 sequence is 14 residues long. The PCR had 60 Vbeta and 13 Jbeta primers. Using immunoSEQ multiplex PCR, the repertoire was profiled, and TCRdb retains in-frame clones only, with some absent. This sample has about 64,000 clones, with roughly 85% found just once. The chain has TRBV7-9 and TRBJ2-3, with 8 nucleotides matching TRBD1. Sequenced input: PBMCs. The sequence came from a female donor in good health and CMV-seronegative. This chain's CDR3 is CASSLYRGTDTQYF. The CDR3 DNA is TGTGCCAGCAGCTTATACAGGGGGACAGATACGCAGTATTTT. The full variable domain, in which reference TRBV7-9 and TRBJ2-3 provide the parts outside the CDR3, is DTGVSQNPRHKITKRGQNVTFRCDPISEHNRLYWYRQTLGQGPEFLTYFQNEAQLEKSRLLSDRFSAERPKGSFSTLEIQRTEQGDSAMYLCASSLYRGTDTQYFGPGTRLTVL.